This T cell receptor beta chain is from a study of T cell changes during pregnancy in multiple sclerosis. Clones were read by immunoSEQ multiplex PCR, and TCRdb kept only the in-frame ones, dropping some. The sample contains approximately 85,000 clones, roughly nine tenths of which appear only once. The clonotype was recovered from a female donor with multiple sclerosis, enrolled in a pregnancy study. Sequenced here: peripheral blood, sampled in the first trimester of pregnancy.

CDR3 residues: CASSLYRQETQYF. DNA of the CDR3: TGTGCCAGCAGCTTATACAGACAAGAGACCCAGTACTTC. The chain links TRBV11-3 to TRBJ2-5; no definite D call. Germline CDR1 and CDR2: SGHNT and YENEEA. This CDR3 is built from 13 residues. Between the trimmed V and J ends, which lost 2 bases and 2 bases, there was a span of 6 bases. The complete variable domain, with remaining parts taken from reference TRBV11-3 and TRBJ2-5, reads EAGVVQSPRYKIIEKKQPVAFWCNPISGHNTLYWYLQNLGQGPELLIRYENEEAVDDSQLPKDRFSAERLKGVDSTLKIQPAELGDSAVYLCASSLYRQETQYFGPGTRLLVL.